Below, 9 T cell receptor beta chains from the same sample are listed, as sequenced in a study of blood T cell repertoires in COVID-19. Measured with immunoSEQ multiplex PCR; TCRdb has only the in-frame clones, and not every one. The sample has tens of thousands of clones; 80% to 90% are singletons. Sequenced sample: peripheral blood. These receptors all come from a human donor in a cohort sampled during active COVID-19.

The chain combines TRBV3-1 (or the pseudogene TRBV3-2) with TRBJ1-2; D not resolved. Germline CDR1 and CDR2: LGHDT and YNNKEL (reference sequence). The CDR3 has 13 amino acids. Trimming took off 2 bases at V and 8 bases at J, with 12 bases between the two ends. CDR3 nucleotides: TGTGCCAGCAGCCAACCCGGCTCCGGGGGCTACACCTTC. It encodes CASSQPGSGGYTF.

The V call is TRBV2, the J call TRBJ1-4; weak D call: TRBD1 (5 bases). This CDR3 contains 17 residues. Trimming took 1 base from V and 2 from J, leaving 14 bases between them. From germline, CDR1 is SNHLY and CDR2 FYNNEI. The CDR3 nucleotides are TGTGCCAGCAGTGAAGAGGGCAGGGTTTTGACTAATGAAAAACTGTTTTTT. It codes for CASSEEGRVLTNEKLFF.

Concerning this clone: A far bigger clonotype differs at one base, so this is likely a read error. Here the CDR3 DNA reads TGTGCCAGCAGCCCGACAGGGGGCTATGGCTACACCTTC. Translated, it gives CASSPTGGYGYTF. The chain links TRBV2 to TRBJ1-2; 9 nucleotides match TRBD1. The germline V gene has CDR1 SNHLY and CDR2 FYNNEI. V gave up 6 bases and J gave up 4 bases; unmatched junction bases: 3. This CDR3 comprises 13 residues.

This chain joins TRBV18 and TRBJ2-7; D is possibly TRBD1 (5 bases). The CDR3 contains 15 residues. Trimming removed 3 bases from V and 0 bases from J, with 12 bases in between. CDR1 is KGHSH and CDR2 is LQKENI in the germline V gene. The CDR3 coding sequence is TGTGCCAGCTCACCGACAGCCCACTCCTCCTACGAGCAGTACTTC. Translating gives CASSPTAHSSYEQYF.

The chain is built from TRBV7-2 and TRBJ2-7, with D maybe TRBD2 (6 bases). This CDR3 has 14 residues. The V end lost 5 bases, the J end lost 4 bases, and 15 bases lay between the germline ends. Per germline, CDR1 SGHTA and CDR2 FQGNSA. CDR3 protein: CASSPAGLQYEQYF. In nucleotides, the CDR3 is TGTGCCAGCAGCCCCGCGGGACTCCAGTACGAGCAGTACTTC.

The rearrangement links TRBV19 to TRBJ1-5; perhaps TRBD1 as D (6 bases). CDR1 is LNHDA, CDR2 SQIVND, per germline (reference sequence). With 4 bases removed from V and 0 bases from J, the gap between germline ends came to 7 bases. The CDR3 sequence is 14 residues long. CDR3 coding DNA: TGTGCCAGTAGTAACAGGGATAGCAATCAGCCCCAGCATTTT. It codes for CASSNRDSNQPQHF.

This clone was counted only a few times. The genes are TRBV4-2 and TRBJ2-7; D perhaps matches TRBD2 (5 bases). Trimming pared 3 bases from V and 2 bases from J, leaving 17 bases between. The CDR3 spans 16 residues. Germline V gives CDR1 LGHNA, CDR2 YNFKEQ. CDR3 in DNA: TGTGCCAGCAGCCAGCACCCGGGATTCGGTCCCTACGAGCAGTACTTC. The encoded protein is CASSQHPGFGPYEQYF.

This clone has only a few counts. The chain combines TRBV6-5 with TRBJ2-7, with D possibly being TRBD1 (5 bases). V dropped 7 bases and J dropped 2 bases, with 15 bases sitting between them. The CDR3 runs 14 residues. CDR1 is MNHEY, CDR2 SVGAGI, per germline. The CDR3 DNA follows: TGTGCCAGCACTCCCCTAGGGGCGCCCTACGAGCAGTACTTC. It translates to CASTPLGAPYEQYF.

The chain couples TRBV4-2 to TRBJ1-5; D perhaps matches TRBD1 (5 bases). Trimming shortened V by 2 bases and J by 1 base, and 12 bases separated the two germline ends. The germline CDR1 and CDR2 sequences are LGHNA and YNFKEQ. CDR3 length: 16 amino acids. This CDR3 is CASSQRGDGSNQPQHF. CDR3 sequence (DNA): TGTGCCAGCAGCCAACGGGGGGATGGGAGCAATCAGCCCCAGCATTTT.